This section outlines one T cell receptor beta chain sequence together with its context. The record originates from a study of CD8+ T cells in alopecia areata. Trimming pared 5 bases from V and 2 bases from J, leaving 11 bases between. The CDR3 is 14 residues long. Germline CDR1 SNHLY, CDR2 FYNNEI. Reverse transcribed after extraction, RNA yielded cDNA as the sequencing template. Assay used: immunoSEQ multiplex PCR; TCRdb lists only in-frame clones, some missing. The sample shows about 210,000 clones, less than 65% of them seen only once. Treatment meaning: oral pan-JAK inhibitor, 5-10 mg twice daily. This clonotype was sampled from a human donor with alopecia areata. V and J are TRBV2 and TRBJ2-3; possible D gene TRBD2, 5 bases. This specimen consisted of CD4+ T cells sorted from blood, obtained at week 4, from a patient treated with tofacitinib. This CDR3 reads CASSWSGPTDTQYF. The CDR3 DNA is TGTGCCAGCAGTTGGAGCGGACCCACAGATACGCAGTATTTT.